Reported below is one TCR beta chain. These data come from a study of T cells in tumors after PD-1 blockade. Study details: Patients had no prior checkpoint blockade, systemic immunosuppressants, or anti-cancer therapy within 4 weeks. Each patient got pembrolizumab 200 mg every 3 weeks or cemiplimab 350 mg every 2 weeks. A subset received ongoing vismodegib 150 mg daily alongside anti-PD-1 therapy.

Input was about 600 ng to 6,004 ng of genomic DNA from tumor or blood. TCRdb keeps only in-frame clones here, not all; method: immunoSEQ multiplex PCR. The table includes some 48,000 clones, more than 75% detected once. This clonotype originated in a human donor with basal cell carcinoma. The sequencing here drew on PBMCs, taken before anti-PD-1 treatment.

The CDR3 spells CASRPGTSGGGPLSTDTQYF. For the CDR3, the DNA is TGTGCCAGCAGGCCCGGGACTAGCGGGGGGGGGCCCCTTAGCACAGATACGCAGTATTTT. The genes are TRBV3-1 (or the pseudogene TRBV3-2) and TRBJ2-3; 16 bases line up with TRBD2. V shed 6 bases and J 0 bases; nucleotides not matched to a gene: 12. The CDR3 runs 20 residues. The germline V gene encodes CDR1 LGHDT and CDR2 YNNKEL (reference sequence).